This paragraph reports one T cell receptor beta chain. TCRdb's table, derived via immunoSEQ multiplex PCR, lists solely in-frame clones and lacks some. The repertoire holds over 100,000 clones, with 88% as singletons. This entry belongs to a study of control samples from healthy donors and cancer patients. V gave up 0 bases and J gave up 4 bases; unmatched junction bases: 12. This CDR3 has 18 amino acids. CDR1 and CDR2 (germline): LGHNT, FRNRAP. Sequenced sample: blood. This clonotype was obtained from a man aged 40-49 years in good health. This chain connects TRBV12-5 to TRBJ2-3; 8 nucleotides agree with TRBD2. The CDR3 DNA sequence: TGTGCTAGTGGTTTGGTTTTCCTAGGGACTAGAGGTTCAGATACGCAGTATTTT. Its translation: CASGLVFLGTRGSDTQYF.